This T cell receptor (beta chain) is from a study of CD8 T cells in Susac syndrome. An input of roughly 0.45 to 1 ug of RNA was subjected to reverse transcription using random hexamers. TCRdb re-derived calls from the immunoSEQ multiplex PCR reads in MiXCR, one entry per CDR3 protein. The table lists under 200,000 distinct CDR3 sequences, 94% of them singletons. V lost 0 bases and J lost 0, with 3 bases in between. The length of the CDR3 is 15 residues. Germline CDR1 and CDR2: MRHNA and SNTAGT. TCR beta sequences were obtained from blood CD8+ and CD4+ T cells. The receptor was isolated from a human donor with Susac syndrome. This chain joins TRBV6-4 and TRBJ2-6, with unresolved D. Material for sequencing was CD4+ T cells from PBMCs. The CDR3 sequence: CASSDSISGANVLTF. The CDR3 bases are TGTGCCAGCAGTGACTCGATCTCTGGGGCCAACGTCCTGACTTTC.